This T cell receptor beta chain came from a study of blood T cell repertoires in COVID-19. The CDR3 is 14 residues long. Sequencing used immunoSEQ multiplex PCR; TCRdb keeps in-frame clones, though not all of them. Of 200,000 to 250,000 clones listed, roughly 84% were seen once; the top ten hold 6.8%. Sequencing was performed on PBMCs or T cells enriched from blood (not recorded which). The clonotype comes from a woman in her 40s who had recovered from COVID-19. V and J are TRBV21-1 and TRBJ1-5. TRBV21-1 is noted as a pseudogene. In DNA, the CDR3 is TGTGCCAGCAGCAACGGGGGGTCCAATCAGCCCCAGCATTTT. Protein: CASSNGGSNQPQHF.